Below, one TCR beta chain is given with its context. The target antigen is unknown. Germline V gives CDR1 SGHTA, CDR2 FQGNSA. Trimming stripped 7 bases from V and 0 bases from J, with 18 bases between. The CDR3 spans 16 residues. This sample is part of a study of blood T cells in healthy people across ages. Findings and caveats of the study: Estimated diversity, derived from one million T cells, was regarded as an underestimate.

Then a second PCR, running roughly 7 to 11 cycles, was carried out with a sample-barcoded 5' primer and a J-beta primer mix. Template switching added a 12-random-nucleotide identifier to every cDNA molecule. TCRdb reprocessed the 5' RACE reads via MiXCR and lists one record per CDR3 protein. The table lists roughly 800,000 distinct CDR3 sequences, under 30% of them singletons. These data were also reused for a study on T cells of mothers and their children. That source reports: All extracted RNA went into cDNA synthesis, about 1.4 ug per 15 ul.

The source material was blood. The J gene is TRBJ1-2, the V gene TRBV7-2; D not certain. The sequence came from a boy under 18 in good health. The DNA of the CDR3 is TGTGCCAGCACCGAGACACCTCCACCCGCTAACTATGGCTACACCTTC. It is translated as CASTETPPPANYGYTF.